The 14 T cell receptor beta chains below come from one sample, sequenced in a study of shared clonotypes between healthy human individuals. The table came from immunoSEQ multiplex PCR; TCRdb's copy has only in-frame clones and leaves some out. The sample consists of roughly 660,000 clones, roughly 91% of them appearing once. Sequencing was performed on memory CD8+ T cells from PBMCs. Subset in this sample: CD45RO+ cells pooled with CCR7-negative TemRA cells. The receptor set was obtained from a man younger than 35 in good health. Some clones in this sample may be carry-over from other donors' samples.

In regard to this clone: Other nucleotide sequences from this sample produce the same CDR3. The CDR3 DNA sequence: TGCGCCAGCAGCAGGGGGGAGACCCAGTACTTC. It is translated as CASSRGETQYF. The chain carries TRBV4-1 and TRBJ2-5, with D possibly matching TRBD1 (6 bases). The CDR3 runs to 11 residues. The V end was cut by 5 bases, the J end by 5 bases, with 6 bases between. Germline-derived CDR1 and CDR2 are MGHRA and YSYEKL.

V and J are TRBV4-3 and TRBJ1-5, with a possible D match to TRBD1 (6 bases). The germline V gene has CDR1 LGHNA and CDR2 YSLEER. The CDR3 has 17 residues. Trimming pared 2 bases from V and 2 bases from J, leaving 16 bases between. CDR3 protein: CASSQKWPGAGNQPQHF. The CDR3 bases are TGCGCCAGCAGCCAAAAGTGGCCGGGGGCCGGCAATCAGCCCCAGCATTTT.

The rearrangement links TRBV14 to TRBJ2-5; D is perhaps TRBD2 (6 bases). V dropped 0 bases and J dropped 4 bases, with 18 bases sitting between them. This CDR3 is built from 17 residues. The germline V gene encodes CDR1 SGHDN and CDR2 FVKESK. The CDR3 loop is CASSQDLPLATTETQYF. The DNA for the CDR3 is TGTGCCAGCAGCCAAGATCTTCCCCTAGCGACCACAGAGACCCAGTACTTC.

A word on this clone: This may arise from a read error, as a much more abundant clone is one base away. This rearrangement joins TRBV6-5 to TRBJ1-3; D ambiguous. The V gene's germline CDR1 is MNHEY and CDR2 SVGAGI. This CDR3 is 14 amino acids long. The V and J ends lost 5 bases and 0 bases respectively, with 8 bases between them. The CDR3 DNA reads TGTGCCAGCAGTGAGTGGGGCTCTGGAAACACCATATATTTT. Protein: CASSEWGSGNTIYF.

This chain uses TRBV15 with TRBJ2-1, with D maybe TRBD2 (7 bases). Germline lookup yields CDR1 LNHNV and CDR2 YYDKDF (reference sequence). V shed 5 bases and J shed 6 bases, with 23 bases lying between them. The CDR3 spans 17 residues. The CDR3 spells CATSERGGLQTTNEQFF. The CDR3, as DNA: TGTGCCACCAGCGAAAGGGGGGGACTACAAACCACCAATGAGCAGTTCTTC. The variable domain in full, with the rest retrieved from reference TRBV15 and TRBJ2-1, is DAMVIQNPRYQVTQFGKPVTLSCSQTLNHNVMYWYQQKSSQAPKLLFHYYDKDFNNEADTPDNFQSRRPNTSFCFLDIRSPGLGDTAMYLCATSERGGLQTTNEQFFGPGTRLTVL.

The chain combines TRBV28 with TRBJ2-3, with D tentatively TRBD2 (7 bases). The CDR3 runs 15 residues. CDR1 and CDR2 from the germline V gene are MDHEN and SYDVKM. With 5 bases removed from V and 5 bases from J, the gap between germline ends came to 17 bases. The chain's CDR3 is CASSPLAEGGDTQYF. CDR3 bases: TGTGCCAGCAGTCCCCTAGCGGAGGGGGGAGATACGCAGTATTTT.

The chain has TRBV28 and TRBJ1-2; D gene unclear. Trimming took off 2 bases at V and 4 bases at J, with 11 bases between the two ends. Per the germline V gene, CDR1 is MDHEN and CDR2 is SYDVKM. There are 14 residues in the CDR3. For the CDR3, the DNA is TGTGCCAGCAGTTTACGAGGGCCAGCCTATGGCTACACCTTC. Translating gives CASSLRGPAYGYTF.

This clone was recorded only once. The chain recombines TRBV28 with TRBJ2-7; D possibly corresponds to TRBD1 (6 bases). The V gene lost 6 bases and the J gene lost 0 bases, with 12 bases spanning the gap. There are 14 residues in the CDR3. Germline V gene lookup returns CDR1 MDHEN and CDR2 SYDVKM. CDR3 loop: CASRLQGSSYEQYF. For the CDR3, the DNA is TGTGCCAGCAGACTGCAGGGGAGCTCCTACGAGCAGTACTTC.

This clone was counted a few times. DNA of the CDR3: TGTGCCAGCGCGGACTCCTACGAGCAGTACTTC. Its translation is CASADSYEQYF. V and J are TRBV27 and TRBJ2-7; D uncertain. Trimming cost V 8 bases and J 0 bases, with 5 bases left between them. This CDR3 is built from 11 residues. In germline, CDR1 is MNHEY, CDR2 SMNVEV (reference sequence).

This clone was counted a single time. The chain uses TRBV15 and TRBJ1-2, with 10 bases aligning to TRBD1. The CDR3 loop spans 18 amino acids. Germline CDR1 is LNHNV and CDR2 is YYDKDF (reference sequence). J was trimmed by 4 bases and V by 0 bases; bases with no gene match: 11. CDR3 sequence: CATSRDPPGQGPGYGYTF. DNA of the CDR3: TGTGCCACCAGCAGAGACCCCCCGGGACAGGGGCCTGGCTATGGCTACACCTTC.

The chain recombines TRBV4-3 with TRBJ2-1, with D perhaps TRBD2 (7 bases). V lost 1 base and J lost 2, with 9 bases in between. Germline values: CDR1 LGHNA, CDR2 YSLEER. This CDR3 region has 15 residues. CDR3 amino acids: CASSQGGGPYNEQFF. The CDR3 DNA is TGCGCCAGCAGCCAAGGGGGGGGGCCCTACAATGAGCAGTTCTTC.

The chain recombines TRBV6-5 with TRBJ2-1; D might be TRBD1 (6 bases). This CDR3 comprises 15 residues. Germline V CDR1 and CDR2: MNHEY, SVGAGI. Between the trimmed V and J ends, which lost 6 bases and 4 bases, there was a span of 16 bases. For the CDR3, the DNA is TGTGCCAGCAGCTTAACAGGGCTTGCGTACAATGAGCAGTTCTTC. This codes for CASSLTGLAYNEQFF.

The chain links TRBV5-1 to TRBJ1-1, with D possibly matching TRBD1 (5 bases). The CDR3 loop spans 18 amino acids. V dropped 0 bases and J dropped 1 base, with 19 bases sitting between them. Germline CDR1 is SGHRS and CDR2 is YFSETQ. CDR3 nucleotide sequence: TGCGCCAGCAGCTTGGATATTCGGGGGGTGCGAGCGAACACTGAAGCTTTCTTT. This sequence encodes CASSLDIRGVRANTEAFF.

The genes are TRBV4-3 and TRBJ2-7; maybe TRBD1 (6 bases). Trimming took off 2 bases at V and 5 bases at J, with 10 bases between the two ends. The CDR3 loop spans 13 amino acids. Germline CDR1 and CDR2: LGHNA and YSLEER. The CDR3 DNA reads TGCGCCAGCAGCCAATCAGGGGAAGACGAGCAGTACTTC. Translating gives CASSQSGEDEQYF.